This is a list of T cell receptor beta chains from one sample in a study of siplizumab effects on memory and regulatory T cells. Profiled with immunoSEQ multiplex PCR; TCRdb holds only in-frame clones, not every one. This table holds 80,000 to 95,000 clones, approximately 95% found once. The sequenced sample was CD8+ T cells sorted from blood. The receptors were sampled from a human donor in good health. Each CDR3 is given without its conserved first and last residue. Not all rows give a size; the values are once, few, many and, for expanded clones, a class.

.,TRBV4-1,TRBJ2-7,ASSQDPGGSYEQY
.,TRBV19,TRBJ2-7,ASSIADSYEQY
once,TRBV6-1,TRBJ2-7,ASSEKGGTSYEQY
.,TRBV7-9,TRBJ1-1,ASSSTAEAF
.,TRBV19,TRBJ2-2,ASSPASGSTGELF
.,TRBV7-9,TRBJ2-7,ASSLGVGEVIYEQY
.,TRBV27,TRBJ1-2,ASSLLGDRSALNYGYT
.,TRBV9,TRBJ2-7,ASSVAPSGTGYEQY
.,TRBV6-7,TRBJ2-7,ASSPAYEQY
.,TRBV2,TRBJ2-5,ASRLRRGRGETQY
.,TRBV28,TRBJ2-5,ASSGRGGREETQY
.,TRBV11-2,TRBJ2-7,ASSLNGDYSYEQY
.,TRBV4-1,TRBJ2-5,ASSQDGQTQY
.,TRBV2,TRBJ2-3,ARDQRENTDTQY
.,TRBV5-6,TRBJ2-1,ASNWASGRDEQF
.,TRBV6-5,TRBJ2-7,ASSGTGGASYEQY
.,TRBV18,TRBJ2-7,ASSPGQGAVNEQY
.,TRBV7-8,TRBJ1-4,ASSSDYPTGEEREKLF
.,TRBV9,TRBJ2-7,ASSAGIGYEQY
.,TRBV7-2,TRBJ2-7,ASSWGQGYEQY
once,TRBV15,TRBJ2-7,ATSRVGIEQY
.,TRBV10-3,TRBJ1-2,AISAQGGEGLAYGYT
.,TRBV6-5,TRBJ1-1,ASSYSFGGIVTEAF
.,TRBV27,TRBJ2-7,ASGLSPYEQY
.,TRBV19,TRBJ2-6,ASTPDRANGANVLT
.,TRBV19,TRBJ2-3,ASRGGTRGTDTQY
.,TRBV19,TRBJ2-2,ASSISGTNTGELF
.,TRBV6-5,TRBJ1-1,ASSYGGNTEAF
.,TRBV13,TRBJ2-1,ASSLAYNEQF
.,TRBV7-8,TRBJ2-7,ASSLGGLAGIYEQY
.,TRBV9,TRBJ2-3,ASSVGDAGTDTQY